This T cell receptor beta chain was captured by sequencing in a study of beta chain features in type 1 diabetes. Overall study findings and caveats: All four CD4+ subsets of Type 1 diabetes patients contained TCRB CDR3s that were moderately but significantly shorter.

This clone has more than one count but fewer than ten. Its antigen is currently unknown. The study reverse transcribed the entire isolated RNA, so it sequenced expressed TCRB transcripts. Sequenced by immunoSEQ multiplex PCR; TCRdb stores in-frame clones only, minus some. The profile shows about 650,000 clones, around an eighth of them singletons. This CDR3 contains 12 residues. The V and J ends lost 7 bases and 0 bases respectively, with 6 bases between them. In germline, CDR1 is SQVTM, CDR2 ANQGSEA. The chain employs TRBV29-1 and TRBJ2-2; D remains unclear. The sequencing input was naive CD4+ T cells from blood. The receptor comes from a man aged 30-40 years with type 1 diabetes. CDR3 in amino acids: CSAAPNTGELFF. CDR3 coding DNA: TGCAGCGCCGCCCCGAACACCGGGGAGCTGTTTTTT.